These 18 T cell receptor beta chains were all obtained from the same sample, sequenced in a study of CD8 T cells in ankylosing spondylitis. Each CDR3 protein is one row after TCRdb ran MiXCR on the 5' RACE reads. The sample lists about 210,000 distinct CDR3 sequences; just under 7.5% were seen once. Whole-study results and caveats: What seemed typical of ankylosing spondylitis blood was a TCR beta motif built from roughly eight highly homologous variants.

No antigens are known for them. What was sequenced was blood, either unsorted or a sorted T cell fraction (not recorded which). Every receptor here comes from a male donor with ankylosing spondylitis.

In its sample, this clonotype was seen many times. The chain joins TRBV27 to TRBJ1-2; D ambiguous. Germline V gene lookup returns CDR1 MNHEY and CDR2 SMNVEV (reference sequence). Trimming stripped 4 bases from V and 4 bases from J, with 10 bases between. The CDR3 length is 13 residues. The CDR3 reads CASSSGRIYGYTF. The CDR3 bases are TGTGCCAGCAGTTCGGGTAGGATCTATGGCTACACCTTC.

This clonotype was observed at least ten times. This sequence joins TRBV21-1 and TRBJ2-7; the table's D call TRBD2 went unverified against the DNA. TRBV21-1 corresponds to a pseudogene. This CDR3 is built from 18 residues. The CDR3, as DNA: TGTGCCAGCAGCTCGCGAGGCCCAGGATGGAGACAAATCTACGAGCAGTACTTC. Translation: CASSSRGPGWRQIYEQYF.

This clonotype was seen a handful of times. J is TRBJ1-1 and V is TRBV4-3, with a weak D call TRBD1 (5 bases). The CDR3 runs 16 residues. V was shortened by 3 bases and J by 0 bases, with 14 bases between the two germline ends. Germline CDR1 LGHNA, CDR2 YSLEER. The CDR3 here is CASSQSGVPMNTEAFF. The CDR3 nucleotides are TGCGCCAGCAGCCAGTCGGGGGTACCCATGAACACTGAAGCTTTCTTT.

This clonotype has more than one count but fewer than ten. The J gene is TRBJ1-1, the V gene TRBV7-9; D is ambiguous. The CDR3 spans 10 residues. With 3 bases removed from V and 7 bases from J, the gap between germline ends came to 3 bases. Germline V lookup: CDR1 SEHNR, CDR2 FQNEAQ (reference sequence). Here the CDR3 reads CASSFNEAFF. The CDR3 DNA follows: TGTGCCAGCAGCTTTAATGAAGCTTTCTTT.

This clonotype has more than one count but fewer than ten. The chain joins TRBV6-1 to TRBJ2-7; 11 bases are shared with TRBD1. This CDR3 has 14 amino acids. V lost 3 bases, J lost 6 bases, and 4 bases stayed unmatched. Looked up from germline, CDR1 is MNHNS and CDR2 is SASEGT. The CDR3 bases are TGTGCCAGCAGTGATTGGACAGGGGGCGTCGAGCAGTACTTC. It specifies CASSDWTGGVEQYF.

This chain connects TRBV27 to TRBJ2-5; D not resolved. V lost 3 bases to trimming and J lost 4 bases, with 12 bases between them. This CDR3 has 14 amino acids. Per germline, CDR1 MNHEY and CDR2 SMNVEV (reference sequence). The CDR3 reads CASSLVRFGETQYF. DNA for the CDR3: TGTGCCAGCAGTTTGGTTAGGTTCGGAGAGACCCAGTACTTC.

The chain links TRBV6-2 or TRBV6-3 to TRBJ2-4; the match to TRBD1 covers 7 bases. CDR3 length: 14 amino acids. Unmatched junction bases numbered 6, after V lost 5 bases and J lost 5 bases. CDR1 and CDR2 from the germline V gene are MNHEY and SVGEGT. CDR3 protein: CASSQGQRQNIQYF. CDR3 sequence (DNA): TGTGCCAGCAGTCAGGGACAGAGGCAAAACATTCAGTACTTC.

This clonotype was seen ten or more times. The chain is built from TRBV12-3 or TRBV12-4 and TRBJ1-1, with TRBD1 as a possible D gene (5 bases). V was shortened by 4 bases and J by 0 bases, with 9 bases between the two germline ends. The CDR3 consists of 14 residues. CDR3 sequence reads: CASSYTGLNTEAFF. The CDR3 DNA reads TGTGCCAGCAGTTATACAGGACTGAACACTGAAGCTTTCTTT.

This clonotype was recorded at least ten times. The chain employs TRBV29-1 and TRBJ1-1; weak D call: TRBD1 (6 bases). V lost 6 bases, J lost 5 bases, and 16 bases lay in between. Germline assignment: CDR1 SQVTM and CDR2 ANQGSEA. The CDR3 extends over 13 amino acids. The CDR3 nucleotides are TGCAGCGTAGACACAGGGTTACGGACTGAAGCTTTCTTT. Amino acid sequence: CSVDTGLRTEAFF.

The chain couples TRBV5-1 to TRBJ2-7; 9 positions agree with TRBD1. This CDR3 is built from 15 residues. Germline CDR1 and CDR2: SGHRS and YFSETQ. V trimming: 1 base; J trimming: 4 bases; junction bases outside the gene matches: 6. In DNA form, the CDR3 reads TGCGCCAGCAGCTTGTCGACAGGGGGTTTGTACGAGCAGTACTTC. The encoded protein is CASSLSTGGLYEQYF.

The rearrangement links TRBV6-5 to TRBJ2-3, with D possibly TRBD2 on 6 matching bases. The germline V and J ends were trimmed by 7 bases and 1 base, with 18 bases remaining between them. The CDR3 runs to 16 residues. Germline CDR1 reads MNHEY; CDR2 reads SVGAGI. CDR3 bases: TGTGCCAGCATTTCGAACGGAGGAGGGGGCACAGATACGCAGTATTTT. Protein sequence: CASISNGGGGTDTQYF.

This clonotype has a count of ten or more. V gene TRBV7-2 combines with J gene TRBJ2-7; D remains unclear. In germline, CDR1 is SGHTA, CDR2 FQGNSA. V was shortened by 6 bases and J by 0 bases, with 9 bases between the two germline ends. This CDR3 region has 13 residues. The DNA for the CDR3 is TGTGCCAGCAGTATACCCCGCTCCTACGAGCAGTACTTC. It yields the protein CASSIPRSYEQYF.

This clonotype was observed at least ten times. This chain's CDR3 is CASSQEGNTQYF. The CDR3 DNA sequence: TGCGCCAGCAGCCAAGAAGGAAATACGCAGTATTTT. The rearrangement uses TRBV4-1 and TRBJ2-3; D is unresolved. The CDR3 has 12 amino acids. Germline CDR1 is MGHRA and CDR2 is YSYEKL. The ends were cut back, 0 bases at V and 7 bases at J, with 5 bases in the middle.

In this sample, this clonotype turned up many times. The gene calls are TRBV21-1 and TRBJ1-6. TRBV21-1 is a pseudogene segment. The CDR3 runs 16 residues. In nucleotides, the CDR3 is TGTGCCAGCAGCAACGCAAAGAGCTCCTATAATTCACCCCTCCACTTT. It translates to CASSNAKSSYNSPLHF.

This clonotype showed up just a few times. CDR3 in amino acids: CASGYTDTQYF. The CDR3, as DNA: TGTGCCAGCGGGTACACAGATACGCAGTATTTT. The rearrangement joins TRBV27 to TRBJ2-3, with D uncertain. V lost 8 bases and J 2 bases, leaving 5 bases between the germline ends. The CDR3 has 11 residues. From germline, CDR1 is MNHEY and CDR2 SMNVEV (reference sequence).

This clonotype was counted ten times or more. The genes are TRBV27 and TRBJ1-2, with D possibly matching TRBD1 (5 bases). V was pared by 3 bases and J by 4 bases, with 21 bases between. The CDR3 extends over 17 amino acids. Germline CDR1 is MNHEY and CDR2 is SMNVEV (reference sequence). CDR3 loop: CASSFYPEGRRGYGYTF. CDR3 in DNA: TGTGCCAGCAGTTTCTACCCCGAGGGGCGGAGGGGCTATGGCTACACCTTC.

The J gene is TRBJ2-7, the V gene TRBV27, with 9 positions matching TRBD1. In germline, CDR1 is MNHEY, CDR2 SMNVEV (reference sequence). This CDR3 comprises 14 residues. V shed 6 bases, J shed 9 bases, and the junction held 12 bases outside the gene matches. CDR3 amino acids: CASRPVGTGSGQYF. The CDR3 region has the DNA TGTGCCAGCAGACCCGTCGGGACAGGGTCAGGGCAGTACTTC.

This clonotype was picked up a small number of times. CDR3 sequence (DNA): TGTGCCAGCAGTTTATCGGCGGTAGAGCGGGGACCCTACAATGAGCAGTTCTTC. The encoded protein is CASSLSAVERGPYNEQFF. The rearrangement links TRBV27 to TRBJ2-1; 7 bases match TRBD2. Germline V gene data show CDR1 as MNHEY and CDR2 as SMNVEV (reference sequence). The V gene end was trimmed by 0 bases and the J gene end by 2 bases; junction bases not matched to a gene: 10. The CDR3 is made up of 18 amino acids.